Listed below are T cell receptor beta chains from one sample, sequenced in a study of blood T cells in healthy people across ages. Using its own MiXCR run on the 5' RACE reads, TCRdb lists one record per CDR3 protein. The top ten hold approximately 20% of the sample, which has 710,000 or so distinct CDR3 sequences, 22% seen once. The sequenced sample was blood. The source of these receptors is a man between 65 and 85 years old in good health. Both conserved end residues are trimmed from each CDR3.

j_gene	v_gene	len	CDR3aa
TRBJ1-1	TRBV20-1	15	SARDPRGSVVNTEAF
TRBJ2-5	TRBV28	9	ASSIKETQY
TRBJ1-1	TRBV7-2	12	ASSLRGRVTEAF
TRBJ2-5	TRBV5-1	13	ASSLQGAEGETQY
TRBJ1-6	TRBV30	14	AWSVPGGLNNSPLH
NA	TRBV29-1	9	SALLGREQF
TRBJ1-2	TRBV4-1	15	ASSQETGTGRNYGYT
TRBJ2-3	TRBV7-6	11	ASSLKARDTQY
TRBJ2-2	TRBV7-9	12	ASSLTAGAGELF
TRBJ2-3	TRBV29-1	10	SVEKESDTQY
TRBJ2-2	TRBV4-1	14	ASSRGLVGNTGELF
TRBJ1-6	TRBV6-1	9	TSHRNSPLH
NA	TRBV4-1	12	ASSASNRAPEQF
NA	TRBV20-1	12	SALLAGVSYEQY
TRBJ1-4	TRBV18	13	ASSRWAGTNEKLF
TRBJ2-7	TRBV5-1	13	ASSLTGEGAYEQY
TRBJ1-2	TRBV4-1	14	ASSQETGGEIYGYT
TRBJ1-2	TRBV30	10	AWSVVTYGYT
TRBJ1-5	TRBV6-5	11	ASKKGAGQPQH
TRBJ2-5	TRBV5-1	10	ASMANQETQY
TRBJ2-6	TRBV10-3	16	AISESKGSRSGANVLT
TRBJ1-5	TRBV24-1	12	ATSASGYYQPQH
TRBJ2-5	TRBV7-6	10	ASGRGSETQY
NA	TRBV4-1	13	ASSQGLVGNNEQF
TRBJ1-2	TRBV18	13	ASSPGQGSNYGYT
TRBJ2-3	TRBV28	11	ASSYEWGDTQY
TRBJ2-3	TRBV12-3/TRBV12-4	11	ASSSRDRDTQY
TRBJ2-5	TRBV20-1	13	SARKPGLAEETQY
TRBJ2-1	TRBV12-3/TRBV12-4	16	ASSWTSGGPSSYNEQF
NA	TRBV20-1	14	SARGDRKKKDNEQF
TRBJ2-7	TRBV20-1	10	SARTGNYEQY
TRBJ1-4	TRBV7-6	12	ASSPGVANEKLF
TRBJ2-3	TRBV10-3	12	AISEKMDTDTQY
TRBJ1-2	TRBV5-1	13	ASSPGQGLLYGYT
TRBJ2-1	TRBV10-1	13	ASSEPSSTYNEQF
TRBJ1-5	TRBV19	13	ASSIDGGQDQPQH
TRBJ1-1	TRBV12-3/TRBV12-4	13	ASSLETGSTGRAF
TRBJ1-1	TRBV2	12	ASSVSPTNTEAF
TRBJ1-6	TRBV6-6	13	ASSYMRRRDSPLH
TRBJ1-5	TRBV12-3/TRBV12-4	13	ASSLMRGREQPQH
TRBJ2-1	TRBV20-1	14	SARDPASGDYNEQF
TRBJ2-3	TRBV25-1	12	ASSEYYSGVKQY
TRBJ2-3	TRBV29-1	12	SAADRSSTDTQY
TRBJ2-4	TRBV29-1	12	SALWDATKNIQY
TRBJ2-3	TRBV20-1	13	SAQGLAGVVDTQY
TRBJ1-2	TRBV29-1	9	SDREGYGYT
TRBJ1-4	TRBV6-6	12	ASSYEGVREKLF
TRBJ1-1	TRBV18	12	ASSHETGQGGAF
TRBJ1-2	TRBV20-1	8	SARDIGYT
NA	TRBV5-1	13	ASSPLLAGEDEQF
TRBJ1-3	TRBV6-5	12	SSKRGEGGNTIY
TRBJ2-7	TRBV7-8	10	ASSLAYGEQY